The 18 T cell receptor beta chains below were found in one sample sequenced in a study of long-term antiretroviral therapy in people with HIV. The run of the v3.0 immunoSEQ assay was at survey level. The repertoire was sequenced with immunoSEQ multiplex PCR; TCRdb's copy has only in-frame clones and lacks some. Found here are roughly 10,000 clones, around 77% of them singletons; the top ten hold approximately 14%. The specimen was unsorted PBMCs, collected 0.4 years before starting antiretroviral therapy. These receptors were collected from a man younger than 40 with HIV.

The chain has TRBV7-2 and TRBJ2-7; 8 bases align to TRBD2. In germline, CDR1 is SGHTA, CDR2 FQGNSA. The V and J ends lost 4 bases and 9 bases, in that order; junction bases with no gene match: 5. The CDR3 is 12 residues long. CDR3 sequence (DNA): TGTGCCAGCAGCTCGGGGGGGGCGGCGCAGTACTTC. Translated: CASSSGGAAQYF. Using reference TRBV7-2 and TRBJ2-7 for the parts outside the CDR3, the full variable domain is GAGVSQSPSNKVTEKGKDVELRCDPISGHTALYWYRQSLGQGLEFLIYFQGNSAPDKSGLPSDRFSAERTGGSVSTLTIQRTQQEDSAVYLCASSSGGAAQYFGPGTRLTVT.

The genes are TRBV5-6 and TRBJ2-7; TRBD2 matches at 8 bases. Germline V CDR1 and CDR2: SGHDT, YYEEEE. This CDR3 has 13 residues. V dropped 4 bases and J dropped 6; count of bases not matched to a gene: 6. CDR3 in amino acids: CASSLGLAREQYF. CDR3 nucleotides: TGTGCCAGCAGCCTTGGACTAGCTCGCGAGCAGTACTTC.

The rearrangement joins TRBV7-9 to TRBJ2-4; possibly TRBD1 for D (5 bases). CDR3 size: 13 residues. The V end was cut by 3 bases, the J end by 4 bases, with 7 bases between. Germline CDR1 SEHNR, CDR2 FQNEAQ (reference sequence). The CDR3 DNA reads as TGTGCCAGCAGCTTCGACAGTAAAAACATTCAGTACTTC. Its translation: CASSFDSKNIQYF.

V gene TRBV5-1 combines with J gene TRBJ1-1; no firm D call. CDR1 and CDR2 from the germline V gene are SGHRS and YFSETQ. This CDR3 is 13 amino acids long. Between the trimmed V and J ends, which lost 7 bases and 5 bases, there was a span of 15 bases. The CDR3 here is CASQWGGETEAFF. The CDR3 bases are TGCGCCAGCCAATGGGGAGGTGAGACTGAAGCTTTCTTT.

This chain connects TRBV5-6 to TRBJ2-7; D gene unclear. The CDR3 runs to 13 residues. The V gene lost 4 bases and the J gene lost 2 bases, with 10 bases spanning the gap. The germline V gene has CDR1 SGHDT and CDR2 YYEEEE. The CDR3 loop reads CASSPWTAYEQYF. CDR3 nucleotides: TGTGCCAGCAGCCCGTGGACGGCCTACGAGCAGTACTTC.

The V call is TRBV5-4, the J call TRBJ1-6; 9 positions match TRBD1. Looked up from germline, CDR1 is SGHNT and CDR2 is YYREEE (reference sequence). The V segment lost 4 bases and the J segment 7 bases; nucleotides outside the gene matches: 6. CDR3 length: 15 amino acids. CDR3 nucleotide sequence: TGTGCCAGCAGCCCGGACAGGGGTTACAATTCACCCCTCCACTTT. Encoded protein: CASSPDRGYNSPLHF.

The J gene is TRBJ2-7, the V gene TRBV7-8; D might be TRBD1 or TRBD2, each matching 5 bases. CDR3 length equals 12 residues. The V and J ends lost 5 bases and 3 bases respectively, with 8 bases between them. Per germline, CDR1 SGHVS and CDR2 FQNEAQ. The CDR3 is CASSQGRYEQYF. CDR3 DNA sequence: TGTGCCAGCAGCCAGGGACGCTACGAGCAGTACTTC.

The chain employs TRBV7-9 and TRBJ1-4, with 8 bases matching TRBD1. The length of the CDR3 is 15 residues. Germline V gene data show CDR1 as SEHNR and CDR2 as FQNEAQ (reference sequence). V shed 2 bases and J 7 bases; nucleotides not matched to a gene: 6. The DNA of the CDR3 is TGTGCCAGCAGCTTATCCGACAGGGGAAGTGAAAAACTGTTTTTT. As protein: CASSLSDRGSEKLFF. Based on the CDR3 plus reference TRBV7-9 and TRBJ1-4, the full variable domain is DTGVSQNPRHKITKRGQNVTFRCDPISEHNRLYWYRQTLGQGPEFLTYFQNEAQLEKSRLLSDRFSAERPKGSFSTLEIQRTEQGDSAMYLCASSLSDRGSEKLFFGSGTQLSVL.

This rearrangement joins TRBV14 to TRBJ1-1; unclear D gene. V was cut by 1 base and J by 11 bases, with 11 bases left in between. This CDR3 has 12 amino acids. Germline V lookup: CDR1 SGHDN, CDR2 FVKESK. The CDR3 protein is CASSQVTGRAFF. The CDR3 DNA follows: TGTGCCAGCAGCCAAGTAACTGGGCGGGCTTTCTTT. The entire variable domain, with the rest obtained from reference TRBV14 and TRBJ1-1, is as follows: EAGVTQFPSHSVIEKGQTVTLRCDPISGHDNLYWYRRVMGKEIKFLLHFVKESKQDESGMPNNRFLAERTGGTYSTLKVQPAELEDSGVYFCASSQVTGRAFFGQGTRLTVV.

This clone is medium-sized. This rearrangement joins TRBV18 to TRBJ2-7, with unresolved D. V was clipped by 3 bases and J by 0 bases, with 21 bases between them. Germline V CDR1 and CDR2: KGHSH, LQKENI. The CDR3 is made up of 18 amino acids. DNA for the CDR3: TGTGCCAGCTCACCGGACGTGGGTCTTCGTAGGAGCTCCTACGAGCAGTACTTC. Translation: CASSPDVGLRRSSYEQYF. The variable domain in full, completed from reference TRBV18 and TRBJ2-7, reads NAGVMQNPRHLVRRRGQEARLRCSPMKGHSHVYWYRQLPEEGLKFMVYLQKENIIDESGMPKERFSAEFPKEGPSILRIQQVVRGDSAAYFCASSPDVGLRRSSYEQYFGPGTRLTVT.

The chain has TRBV27 and TRBJ1-1, with 8 bases matching TRBD1. This CDR3 has 17 residues. The germline V gene encodes CDR1 MNHEY and CDR2 SMNVEV (reference sequence). The ends lost 6 bases at V and 2 bases at J; junction bases unmatched: 14. The CDR3 protein is CASSLEGWTGINTEAFF. The CDR3 DNA is TGTGCCAGCAGCTTGGAGGGTTGGACAGGGATCAACACTGAAGCTTTCTTT.

The chain couples TRBV2 to TRBJ1-5; D call uncertain. The CDR3 sequence is 16 residues long. The V and J ends lost 0 bases and 5 bases respectively, with 14 bases between them. Germline CDR1 and CDR2: SNHLY and FYNNEI. CDR3 nucleotide sequence: TGTGCCAGCAGTGAAGCGCTTCGCAATTTTTATCAGCCCCAGCATTTT. Protein sequence: CASSEALRNFYQPQHF.

The V gene is TRBV6-5, the J gene TRBJ2-7; TRBD1 aligns across 9 bases. V was clipped by 6 bases and J by 6 bases; unmatched bases: 9. The CDR3 totals 14 residues. Per the germline V gene, CDR1 is MNHEY and CDR2 is SVGAGI. The CDR3 region has the DNA TGTGCCAGCAGCCCACAGGGGGCGTCGCGCGAGCAGTACTTC. Protein product: CASSPQGASREQYF.

This chain uses TRBV4-3 with TRBJ2-6, with D perhaps matching TRBD2 (6 bases). The ends were cut back, 0 bases at V and 0 bases at J, with 9 bases in the middle. This CDR3 region has 17 residues. Germline CDR1 and CDR2: LGHNA and YSLEER. The CDR3 spells CASSQDAGTSGANVLTF. CDR3 coding DNA: TGCGCCAGCAGCCAAGATGCGGGAACCTCTGGGGCCAACGTCCTGACTTTC.

The V gene is TRBV7-6, the J gene TRBJ1-4, with a possible D match to TRBD1 (6 bases). The CDR3 consists of 14 residues. V lost 5 bases, J lost 4 bases, and 11 bases lay in between. CDR1 and CDR2 from the germline V gene are SGHVS and FNYEAQ. CDR3 in DNA: TGTGCCAGCAGCCAACAGGGTTTTAATGAAAAACTGTTTTTT. It translates to CASSQQGFNEKLFF.

The chain combines TRBV28 with TRBJ1-2; D not certain. Germline V gives CDR1 MDHEN, CDR2 SYDVKM. Deletions cut 1 base from V and 2 bases from J, with 11 bases between. This CDR3 has 15 residues. CDR3 DNA sequence: TGTGCCAGCAGTTTATATGGGGTTTCAAACTATGGCTACACCTTC. It yields the protein CASSLYGVSNYGYTF.

As DNA, the CDR3 is TGTGCCAGCAGACTCGAAGACAGCTCCTACGAGCAGTACTTC. Its translation is CASRLEDSSYEQYF. The chain employs TRBV28 and TRBJ2-7, with D possibly being TRBD1 (5 bases). The V end was cut by 6 bases, the J end by 0 bases, with 12 bases between. Germline V gene sequence: CDR1 MDHEN, CDR2 SYDVKM. The CDR3 runs 14 residues.

The J gene is TRBJ2-7, the V gene TRBV6-1, with TRBD2 matching over 7 bases. The CDR3 has 15 amino acids. V was pared by 3 bases and J by 3 bases, with 8 bases of the junction left unmatched. Germline V gives CDR1 MNHNS, CDR2 SASEGT. The CDR3 region has the DNA TGTGCCAGCAGTGAGTGGTTGGGCGGGAGCTACGAGCAGTACTTC. Its translation is CASSEWLGGSYEQYF.